Listed here are 15 T cell receptor beta chains from one sample, sequenced in a study of technical replicates of blood from a few donors. Only in-frame clones appear in the TCRdb table, and some are missing; sequencing was by immunoSEQ multiplex PCR. In the table there are over 70,000 clones, roughly 92% of which are singletons. Source material: T cells isolated from PBMCs. These receptors originate from a human donor in good health.

The chain couples TRBV21-1 to TRBJ2-4; TRBD2 is the table's D call, not checked against the DNA. TRBV21-1 is termed a pseudogene. The CDR3 contains 16 residues. The CDR3 protein is CASSKSDAGVKNIQYF. In nucleotides, the CDR3 is TGTGCCAGCAGCAAATCAGACGCGGGTGTCAAAAACATTCAGTACTTC.

This clone came up once. V and J are TRBV9 and TRBJ2-4, with 9 bases lining up with TRBD1. The CDR3 has 16 amino acids. Germline V CDR1 and CDR2: SGDLS, YYNGEE. V lost 0 bases and J lost 7; bases outside the gene matches: 8. CDR3 loop: CASSVEPTGGRNIQYF. CDR3 coding DNA: TGTGCCAGCAGCGTAGAACCGACAGGGGGGCGGAACATTCAGTACTTC.

The chain employs TRBV9 and TRBJ1-2, with D unclear. V lost 1 base and J lost 6, with 13 bases in between. This CDR3 is 14 amino acids long. Looked up from germline, CDR1 is SGDLS and CDR2 is YYNGEE. CDR3 sequence reads: CASSVSGGRDGYTF. The CDR3 DNA reads TGTGCCAGCAGCGTATCTGGCGGTCGGGATGGCTACACCTTC.

The chain is built from TRBV11-3 and TRBJ2-7; D gene ambiguous. CDR1 is SGHNT and CDR2 is YENEEA in the germline V gene. This CDR3 has 13 residues. V lost 0 bases and J 3 bases, leaving 6 bases between the germline ends. CDR3 in DNA: TGTGCCAGCAGCTTAGACAGAAACTACGAGCAGTACTTC. This encodes CASSLDRNYEQYF. The variable domain in full, with the rest retrieved from reference TRBV11-3 and TRBJ2-7, is EAGVVQSPRYKIIEKKQPVAFWCNPISGHNTLYWYLQNLGQGPELLIRYENEEAVDDSQLPKDRFSAERLKGVDSTLKIQPAELGDSAVYLCASSLDRNYEQYFGPGTRLTVT.

This chain joins TRBV10-3 and TRBJ1-4, with D possibly being TRBD1 (5 bases). Trimming cost V 3 bases and J 2 bases, with 7 bases left between them. The CDR3 runs to 14 residues. Germline CDR1 reads ENHRY; CDR2 reads SYGVKD. The CDR3: CAISDGGTNEKLFF. The DNA of the CDR3 is TGTGCCATCAGTGACGGGGGGACTAATGAAAAACTGTTTTTT.

The chain links TRBV12-5 to TRBJ1-2; D is uncertain. The CDR3 contains 12 residues. V lost 7 bases and J 4 bases, leaving 10 bases between the germline ends. The germline gives CDR1 LGHNT, CDR2 FRNRAP. The CDR3: CASVQAIYGYTF. The DNA for the CDR3 is TGTGCTAGTGTTCAGGCCATCTATGGCTACACCTTC.

This clone was seen more than once but under ten times. This sequence joins TRBV4-2 and TRBJ1-2, with D possibly TRBD1 on 6 matching bases. The CDR3 has 16 residues. The V end lost 0 bases, the J end lost 0 bases, and 11 bases lay between the germline ends. Germline V gene data show CDR1 as LGHNA and CDR2 as YNFKEQ. CDR3 protein: CASSQEAGTPNYGYTF. CDR3 DNA: TGTGCCAGCAGCCAAGAGGCCGGGACACCTAACTATGGCTACACCTTC.

This clone was seen just once. The junction and the germline gene differ at one end; a read error may be behind it. The chain joins TRBV10-1 to TRBJ2-7, with 8 bases identical to TRBD2. The CDR3 is made up of 10 amino acids. Germline-derived CDR1 and CDR2 are WNHNN and SYGVQD (reference sequence). This chain's CDR3 is CASRGRGGCF. The DNA for the CDR3 is TGCGCCAGCAGAGGTCGGGGGGGTTGCTTC.

The V and J genes are TRBV10-3 and TRBJ2-7, with 9 bases aligning to TRBD2. The junction had 8 bases not matched to a gene; V was cut back by 11 bases and J by 3 bases. This CDR3 has 13 amino acids. In germline, CDR1 is ENHRY, CDR2 SYGVKD. CDR3 loop: CASRGGDLYEQYF. CDR3 nucleotide sequence: TGTGCCTCGCGGGGGGGTGACCTCTACGAGCAGTACTTC.

The chain links TRBV28 to TRBJ2-3, with D possibly being TRBD1 (6 bases). Germline V gene sequence: CDR1 MDHEN, CDR2 SYDVKM. The CDR3 is 15 amino acids. V was cut by 4 bases and J by 2 bases, with 13 bases left in between. CDR3 loop: CASSSHGQSTDTQYF. CDR3 DNA sequence: TGTGCCAGCAGTTCCCATGGACAGTCCACAGATACGCAGTATTTT.

This sequence joins TRBV2 and TRBJ2-7; 7 bases fit TRBD2. CDR1 is SNHLY, CDR2 FYNNEI, per germline. The CDR3 runs to 16 residues. Trimming cost V 3 bases and J 0 bases; bases outside gene matches: 8. In DNA, the CDR3 is TGTGCCAGCAGTGACCCCCTAGGGAGGGACTCCTACGAGCAGTACTTC. Its translation is CASSDPLGRDSYEQYF.

The rearrangement links TRBV2 to TRBJ1-1; possibly TRBD1 for D (6 bases). Deletions cut 9 bases from V and 2 bases from J, with 22 bases between. The CDR3 totals 16 residues. Germline-derived CDR1 and CDR2 are SNHLY and FYNNEI. The chain's CDR3 is CASQIMFRQANTEAFF. For the CDR3, the DNA is TGTGCCAGTCAGATAATGTTCCGACAGGCAAACACTGAAGCTTTCTTT.

The CDR3 sequence is CASSESSAELYEQYF. As DNA, the CDR3 is TGTGCCAGCAGTGAAAGTTCGGCGGAATTATACGAGCAGTACTTC. The V and J genes are TRBV2 and TRBJ2-7; D not resolved. The V end lost 2 bases, the J end lost 4 bases, and 15 bases lay between the germline ends. The CDR3 loop spans 15 amino acids. Germline V gene lookup returns CDR1 SNHLY and CDR2 FYNNEI.

The chain links TRBV5-4 to TRBJ2-5; D is perhaps TRBD2 (6 bases). From germline, CDR1 is SGHNT and CDR2 YYREEE (reference sequence). V was clipped by 3 bases and J by 4 bases, with 16 bases between them. This CDR3 is 15 amino acids long. CDR3 sequence: CASSSEVGSLETQYF. For the CDR3, the DNA is TGTGCCAGCAGCTCCGAGGTCGGGAGTTTAGAGACCCAGTACTTC.

The sample holds one count of this clone. The chain employs TRBV9 and TRBJ2-1; 9 nucleotides line up with TRBD1. V lost 3 bases and J lost 5; bases outside the gene matches: 0. Looked up from germline, CDR1 is SGDLS and CDR2 is YYNGEE. The CDR3 length is 13 residues. The chain's CDR3 is CASSGDRDNEQFF. The DNA for the CDR3 is TGTGCCAGCAGCGGGGACAGGGACAATGAGCAGTTCTTC.